This T cell receptor (beta chain) was identified during a study of tumor and adjacent non-tumor tissue in lung cancer. The CDR3 totals 14 residues. The V and J ends lost 5 bases and 3 bases respectively, with 11 bases between them. This clonotype was seen many times. This sample's RNA came from whole unsorted tissue. A modified ARM-PCR protocol with three rounds of nested PCR amplified TCRbeta. MiXCR, run by TCRdb on the multiplex PCR reads, gives a single entry per CDR3 protein. The sample lists 95,000 to 150,000 distinct CDR3 sequences; 55% to 75% were seen once. The rearrangement joins TRBV12-3 or TRBV12-4 to TRBJ1-5; D is possibly TRBD1 (5 bases). Sequenced input: lung tumor tissue. The receptor was isolated from a man younger than 45 with non-small cell lung cancer. The CDR3 DNA is TGTGCCAGCAGTCCTCAGGGCTACAATCAGCCCCAGCATTTT. It translates to CASSPQGYNQPQHF.